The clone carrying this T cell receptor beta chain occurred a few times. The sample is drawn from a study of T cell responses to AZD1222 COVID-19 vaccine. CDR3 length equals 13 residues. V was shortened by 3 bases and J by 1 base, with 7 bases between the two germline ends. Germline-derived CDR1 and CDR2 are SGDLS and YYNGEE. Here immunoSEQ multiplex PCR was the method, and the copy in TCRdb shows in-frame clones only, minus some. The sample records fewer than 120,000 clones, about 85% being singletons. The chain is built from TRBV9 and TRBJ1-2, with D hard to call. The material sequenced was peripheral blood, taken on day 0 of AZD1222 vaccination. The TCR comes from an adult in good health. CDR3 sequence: CASSADLNYGYTF. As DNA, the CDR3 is TGTGCCAGCAGCGCAGACCTTAACTATGGCTACACCTTC.